The 5 T cell receptor beta chains listed next were all sequenced from one sample in a study of blood T cell repertoires in COVID-19. TCRdb's copy holds only in-frame clones and misses some; the assay was immunoSEQ multiplex PCR. Of roughly 320,000 clones in the sample, 85% to 95% were seen once. Sequenced material: PBMCs or T cells enriched from blood (not recorded which). All receptors derive from a woman in her 30s who had been exposed to COVID-19.

V gene TRBV5-8 combines with J gene TRBJ2-1, with 8 nucleotides matching TRBD1. Per germline, CDR1 SGHTS and CDR2 YDEGEE. This CDR3 comprises 15 residues. The V and J ends lost 1 base and 13 bases, in that order; junction bases with no gene match: 13. CDR3 bases: TGTGCCAGCAGCTTGAAGGGACAGGACTTGGCTCCCCAGTTCTTC. Amino acids: CASSLKGQDLAPQFF.

The J gene is TRBJ1-2, the V gene TRBV3-1 (or the pseudogene TRBV3-2); TRBD1 might be the D (6 bases). Germline V gene lookup returns CDR1 LGHDT and CDR2 YNNKEL (reference sequence). V was pared by 4 bases and J by 7 bases, with 13 bases between. This CDR3 comprises 13 residues. The CDR3 DNA follows: TGTGCCAGCAGCCGTACAGGGTCGGGTGGCTACACCTTC. Protein product: CASSRTGSGGYTF.

This sequence joins TRBV19 and TRBJ1-3; 7 bases are a match to TRBD1. Germline assignment: CDR1 LNHDA and CDR2 SQIVND (reference sequence). V was clipped by 6 bases and J by 7 bases; unmatched bases: 9. The CDR3 has 14 residues. CDR3: CASSSTGIGNTIYF. Written as DNA, the CDR3 is TGTGCCAGTAGCTCGACAGGGATTGGGAACACCATATATTTT.

The rearrangement links TRBV6-1 to TRBJ2-5; 8 bases are a match to TRBD2. V was clipped by 0 bases and J by 3 bases; unmatched bases: 15. The CDR3 consists of 19 residues. Germline lookup yields CDR1 MNHNS and CDR2 SASEGT. CDR3 DNA sequence: TGTGCCAGCAGTGAAGCGGGGTTAGAGTTCGGCGGGGGGAAAGAGACCCAGTACTTC. Its translation: CASSEAGLEFGGGKETQYF.

The chain carries TRBV6-5 and TRBJ1-2, with D uncertain. Germline V lookup: CDR1 MNHEY, CDR2 SVGAGI. Deletions cut 7 bases from V and 8 bases from J, with 20 bases between. The CDR3 is made up of 14 amino acids. This CDR3 reads CASTQPGRTVGYTF. The DNA of the CDR3 is TGTGCCAGCACCCAACCAGGCAGAACGGTGGGCTACACCTTC.